The rows below give T cell receptor beta chains drawn from one sample of a study of blood T cell repertoires in COVID-19. Profiled with immunoSEQ multiplex PCR; TCRdb holds only in-frame clones, not every one. The profile covers approximately 270,000 clones, with over 75% appearing a single time and approximately 0.94% taken by the ten largest. The sample was peripheral blood. Every receptor here comes from a human donor with COVID-19, enrolled during active disease. The donor label of this sample is uncertain. Each CDR3 is given without its conserved first and last residue. The order of the fields is CDR3 length, V gene, CDR3 protein.

>9|TRBV28
ASSRDQPQH
>12|TRBV4-1
ASSHHREGEKLF
>15|TRBV7-3
ASSLTGGEPNTGELF
>10|TRBV5-4
ASSFPAYEQY
>15|TRBV19
ASRLKGQGLIFGGYT
>12|TRBV2
ASSEQGLGEKLF
>13|TRBV9
ASSPPTGGSGELF
>10|TRBV19
ASSTGGLQQY
>14|TRBV4-1
ASSQPFGGVDYGYT
>14|TRBV6-6
ASSKGQGVKNTEAF
>7|TRBV12-5
GQNTEAF
>12|TRBV28
ASSFPGVQETQY
>15|TRBV3-1/TRBV3-2
ASSQTAPGTSVSEQY
>14|TRBV25-1
ASSPIWTGTSNEQF
>16|TRBV7-5
ARSLEKRDSGRYYEQY
>14|TRBV7-8
ASLTPGQTNTGELF
>13|TRBV10-3
ATSMDRGLSYGYT
>13|TRBV24-1
ATSLAGGENNEQF
>12|TRBV4-1
ASSPGASPYEQY
>11|TRBV4-1
ASSRDTSYEQY
>11|TRBV28
ASSLAQENEQY
>16|TRBV4-1
ASSQDLPGQGLTYEQY
>10|TRBV12-3/TRBV12-4
ASSLALSGQF